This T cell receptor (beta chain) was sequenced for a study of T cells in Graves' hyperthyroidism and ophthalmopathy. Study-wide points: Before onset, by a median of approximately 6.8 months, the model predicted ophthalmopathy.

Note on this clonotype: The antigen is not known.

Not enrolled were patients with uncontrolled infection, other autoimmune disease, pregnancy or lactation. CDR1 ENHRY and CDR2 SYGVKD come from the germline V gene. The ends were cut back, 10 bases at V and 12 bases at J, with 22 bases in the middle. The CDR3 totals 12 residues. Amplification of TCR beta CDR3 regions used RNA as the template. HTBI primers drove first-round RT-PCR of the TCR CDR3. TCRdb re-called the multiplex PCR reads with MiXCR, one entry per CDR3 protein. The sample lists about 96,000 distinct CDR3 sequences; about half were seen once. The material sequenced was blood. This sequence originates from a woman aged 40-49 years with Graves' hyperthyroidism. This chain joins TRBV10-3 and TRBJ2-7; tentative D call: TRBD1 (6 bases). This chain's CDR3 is CATGQWGYKRYF. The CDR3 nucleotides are TGTGCCACCGGACAGTGGGGCTACAAGCGGTACTTC.